This TCR beta chain is drawn from a study of lymphopenia after photon versus proton radiotherapy. Study-level findings and limits: A bigger post-nadir fall in TCR diversity correlated inversely with survival time in deceased patients. Proton therapy kept repertoires fairly stable, unlike photons, which gained effector/memory cells. Only patients who died were analyzed for survival; proton advantage is unproven. After lymphocyte nadir, photon-treated repertoires showed oligoclonal expansion, especially CD8+ Temra.

Using immunoSEQ multiplex PCR, the repertoire was profiled, and TCRdb retains in-frame clones only, with some absent. Among roughly 150,000 clones listed, 80% to 90% were seen once. CDR1 is SGDLS, CDR2 YYNGEE, per germline. CDR3 length equals 14 residues. V was pared by 1 base and J by 4 bases, with 11 bases between. Comments on this clone: The target antigen is unknown.

The clonotype originates from a man over 45 with gastric cancer. This chain connects TRBV9 to TRBJ1-2; D is possibly TRBD1 (5 bases). The sample here was peripheral blood, taken from a patient treated with photon-based radiotherapy. The CDR3: CASSVSGGPYGYTF. CDR3 DNA sequence: TGTGCCAGCAGCGTATCGGGGGGTCCCTATGGCTACACCTTC.